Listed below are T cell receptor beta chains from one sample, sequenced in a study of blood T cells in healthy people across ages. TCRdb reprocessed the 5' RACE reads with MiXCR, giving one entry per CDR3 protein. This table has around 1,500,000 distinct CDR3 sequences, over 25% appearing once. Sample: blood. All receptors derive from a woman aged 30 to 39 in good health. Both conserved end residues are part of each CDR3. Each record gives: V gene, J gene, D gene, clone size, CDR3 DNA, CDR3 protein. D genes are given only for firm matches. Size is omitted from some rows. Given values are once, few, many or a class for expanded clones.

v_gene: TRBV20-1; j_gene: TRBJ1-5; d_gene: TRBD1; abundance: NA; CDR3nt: TGCAGTGCTAGGGGACAGCCCGATCAGCCCCAGCATTTT; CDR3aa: CSARGQPDQPQHF
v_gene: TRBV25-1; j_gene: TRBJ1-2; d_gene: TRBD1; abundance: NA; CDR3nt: TGTGCCAGCAGTGAAGGACAGGGGTCGTCTAACTATGGCTACACCTTC; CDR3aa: CASSEGQGSSNYGYTF
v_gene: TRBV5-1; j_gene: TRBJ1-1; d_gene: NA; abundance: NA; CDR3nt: TGCGCCAGCACCCCTGAGGGTGAAACTGAAGCTTTCTTT; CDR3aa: CASTPEGETEAFF
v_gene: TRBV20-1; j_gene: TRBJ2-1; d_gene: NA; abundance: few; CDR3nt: TGCAGTGCTAGAGATGTGAAGGTCGATGAGCAGTTCTTC; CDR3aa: CSARDVKVDEQFF
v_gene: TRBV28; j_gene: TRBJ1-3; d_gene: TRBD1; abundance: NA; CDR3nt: TGTGCCAGCAGGGGGACAGGGGAAAAGCACGGCACCATATATTTT; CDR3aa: CASRGTGEKHGTIYF
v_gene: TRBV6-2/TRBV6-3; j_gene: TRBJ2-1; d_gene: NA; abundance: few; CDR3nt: TGTCGCGTAGCGAGGAACAATGAGCAGTTCTTC; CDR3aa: CRVARNNEQFF
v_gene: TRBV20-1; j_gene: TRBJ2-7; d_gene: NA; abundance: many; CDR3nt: TGCAGTGCTAGAGAAGATGGGCACGAGCAGTACTTC; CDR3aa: CSAREDGHEQYF
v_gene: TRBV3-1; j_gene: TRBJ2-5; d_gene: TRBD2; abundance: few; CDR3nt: TGTGCCAGCAGCCAAGAGACTAGCGGGAGATTAAAGACCCAGTACTTC; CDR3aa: CASSQETSGRLKTQYF
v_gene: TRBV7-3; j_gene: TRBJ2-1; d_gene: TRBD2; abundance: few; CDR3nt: TGCGCCAGCAGCTCCAACCCCATGGGACTAGCGGGGAACAATGAGCAGTTCTTC; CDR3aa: CASSSNPMGLAGNNEQFF
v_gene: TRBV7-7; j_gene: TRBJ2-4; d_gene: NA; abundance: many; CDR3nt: TGTGCCAGCACTGCCCCTCCTCCCCTAGAGGCGAACATTCAGTACTTC; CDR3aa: CASTAPPPLEANIQYF
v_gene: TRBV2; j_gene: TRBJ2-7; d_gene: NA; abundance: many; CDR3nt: TGTGCCAGCAGTGGCTCCTACGAGCAGTACTTC; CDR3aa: CASSGSYEQYF
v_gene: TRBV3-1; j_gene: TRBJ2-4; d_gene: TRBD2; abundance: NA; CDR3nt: TGTGCCAGCAGCCTGCAACCGGGACTAGGGCTAAATGAGCAGTACTTC; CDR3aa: CASSLQPGLGLNEQYF
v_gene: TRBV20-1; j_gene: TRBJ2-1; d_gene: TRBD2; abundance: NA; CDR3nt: TGCAGTGCTAGTAGTAGCGGGAGGGCGGGGGTGAATGAGCAGTTCTTC; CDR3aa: CSASSSGRAGVNEQFF
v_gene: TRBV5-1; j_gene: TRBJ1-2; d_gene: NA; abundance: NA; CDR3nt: TGCGCCAGCAGCTTGGACAGGATGTATGGCTACACCTTC; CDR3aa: CASSLDRMYGYTF
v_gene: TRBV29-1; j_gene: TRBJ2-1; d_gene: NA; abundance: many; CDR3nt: TGCAGCGTTGTGCTCGGGAGCTCCTACAATGAGCAGTTCTTC; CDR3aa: CSVVLGSSYNEQFF
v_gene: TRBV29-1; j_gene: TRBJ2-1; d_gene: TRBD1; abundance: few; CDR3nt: TGCAGCGTTGAAGGGGAGACAGGGCCCAATGAGCAGTTCTTC; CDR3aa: CSVEGETGPNEQFF
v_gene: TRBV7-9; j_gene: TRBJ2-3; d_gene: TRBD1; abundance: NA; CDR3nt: TGTGCCAGCAGCTTGGCTGGGACAGGGCAGTATTTT; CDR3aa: CASSLAGTGQYF
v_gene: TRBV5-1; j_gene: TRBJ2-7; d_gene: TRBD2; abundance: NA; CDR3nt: TGCGCCAGCAGCTACCGGGACCGGGAGGAATGGCAGTACTTC; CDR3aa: CASSYRDREEWQYF
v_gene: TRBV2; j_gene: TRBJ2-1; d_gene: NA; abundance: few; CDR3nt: TGTGCCAGCAGTGGAGGGACTTATTACAATGAGCAGTTCTTC; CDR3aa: CASSGGTYYNEQFF
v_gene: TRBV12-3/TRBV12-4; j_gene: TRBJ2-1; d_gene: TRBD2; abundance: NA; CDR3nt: TGTGCCAGCAGTTCCCGGACTAGCGGGAAGGGCCTGAACAATGAGCAGTTCTTC; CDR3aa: CASSSRTSGKGLNNEQFF
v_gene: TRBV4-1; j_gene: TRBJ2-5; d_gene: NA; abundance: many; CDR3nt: TGCGCCAGCAGCCAAGAGCAGGGGGGCCAGGATACCCAGTACTTC; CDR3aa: CASSQEQGGQDTQYF
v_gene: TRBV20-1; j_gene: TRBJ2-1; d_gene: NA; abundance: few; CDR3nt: TGCGGTAGTGGGCGGGCAAGCTCCTACAATGAGCAGTTCTTC; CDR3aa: CGSGRASSYNEQFF
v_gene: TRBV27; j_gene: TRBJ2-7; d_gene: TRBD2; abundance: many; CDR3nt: TGTGCCAGCGGGGGTCTAGCGGGTTCCTACGAGCAGTACTTC; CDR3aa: CASGGLAGSYEQYF
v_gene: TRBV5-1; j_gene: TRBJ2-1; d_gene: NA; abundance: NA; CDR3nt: TGCGCCAGCAGCTTTCCAGGGGAAGGGGAGACCCAGTTCTTC; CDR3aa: CASSFPGEGETQFF
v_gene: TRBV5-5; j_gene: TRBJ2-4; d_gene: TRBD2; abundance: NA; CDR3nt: TGTGCCAGCAGCTTCGGTTCGAGCGGGGGCTACAATGAGCAGTACTTC; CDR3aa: CASSFGSSGGYNEQYF
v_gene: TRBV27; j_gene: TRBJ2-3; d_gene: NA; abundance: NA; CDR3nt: TGTGCCAGCAGCCCCCTCCCTTGGGGCCCGATCACAGATACGCAGTATTTT; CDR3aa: CASSPLPWGPITDTQYF
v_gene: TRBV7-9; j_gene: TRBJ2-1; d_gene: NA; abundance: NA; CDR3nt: TGTGCCAGCAGCGGGGCAGGGTTAGAGCAGTTCTTC; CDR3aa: CASSGAGLEQFF
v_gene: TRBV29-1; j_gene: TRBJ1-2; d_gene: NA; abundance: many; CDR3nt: TGCAGCGTTGAAGATAAACCGGGTGGCTATGGCTACACCTTC; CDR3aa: CSVEDKPGGYGYTF
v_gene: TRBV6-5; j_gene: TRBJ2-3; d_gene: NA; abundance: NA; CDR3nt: TGTGCCAGCAGTTTCCCCACGAGGGGCGCGTCTAGCACAGATACGCAGTATTTT; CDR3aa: CASSFPTRGASSTDTQYF
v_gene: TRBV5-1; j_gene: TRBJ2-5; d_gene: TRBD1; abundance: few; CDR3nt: TGCGCCAGCAGCTTGGTTGTGGGACAGGGGACCGAGGAGACCCAGTACTTC; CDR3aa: CASSLVVGQGTEETQYF
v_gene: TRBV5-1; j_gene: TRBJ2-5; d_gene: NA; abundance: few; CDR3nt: TGCGCCAGCAGCGAGACACCGGGTCAGGGGGAGACCCAGTACTTC; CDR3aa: CASSETPGQGETQYF
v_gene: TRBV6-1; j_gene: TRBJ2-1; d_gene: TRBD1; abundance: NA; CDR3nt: TGTGCCAGCAGAGGGACAGGGGTTCGTGAGCAGTTCTTC; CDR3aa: CASRGTGVREQFF
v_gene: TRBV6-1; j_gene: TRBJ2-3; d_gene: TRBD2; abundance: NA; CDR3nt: TGTGCCAGCAGTGGCGGACTAGCGAGGGGCACAGATACGCAGTATTTT; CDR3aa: CASSGGLARGTDTQYF
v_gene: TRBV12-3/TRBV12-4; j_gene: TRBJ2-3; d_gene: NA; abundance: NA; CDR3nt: TGTGCCAGCAAAAGTGGGACTCCTGGGGAAACAGATACGCAGTATTTT; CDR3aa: CASKSGTPGETDTQYF
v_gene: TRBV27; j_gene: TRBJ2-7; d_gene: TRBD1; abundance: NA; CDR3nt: TGTGCCAGCAGAGACACCGGGACAGGGACACCCTACGAGCAGTACTTC; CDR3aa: CASRDTGTGTPYEQYF
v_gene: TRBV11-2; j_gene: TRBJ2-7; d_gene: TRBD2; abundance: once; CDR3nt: TGTGCCAGCAGCCTAGCGGGCTCCCCCGGTAATGAGCAGTACTTC; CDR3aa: CASSLAGSPGNEQYF
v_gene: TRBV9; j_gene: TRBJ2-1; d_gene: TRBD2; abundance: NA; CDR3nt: TGTGCCAGCAGCGTAGGGGGACTAGCGTGGAATGAGCAGTTCTTC; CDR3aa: CASSVGGLAWNEQFF
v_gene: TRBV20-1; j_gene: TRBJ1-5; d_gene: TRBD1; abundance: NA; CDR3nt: TGCAGTGCTAGACCTACAGGGGGCGCGGATCAGCCCCAGCATTTT; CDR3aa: CSARPTGGADQPQHF
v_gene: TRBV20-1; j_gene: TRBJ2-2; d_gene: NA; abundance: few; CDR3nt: TGCAGTGCTAGACCGTTTAACACCGGGGAGCTGTTTTTT; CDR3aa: CSARPFNTGELFF
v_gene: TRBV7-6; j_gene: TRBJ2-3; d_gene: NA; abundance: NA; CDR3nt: TGTGCCAGCAGTTTAGAGGAGAATAGGCAGTATTTT; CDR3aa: CASSLEENRQYF
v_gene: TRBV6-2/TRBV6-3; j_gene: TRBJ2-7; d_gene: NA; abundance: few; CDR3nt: TGTGCCAGCACGACACGTTCCTCCTACGAGCAGTACTTC; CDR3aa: CASTTRSSYEQYF
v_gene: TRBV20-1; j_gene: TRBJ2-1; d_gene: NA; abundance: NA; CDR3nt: TGCAGTGCTGGAGGGGGGCAGGGGTACAATGAGCAGTTCTTC; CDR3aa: CSAGGGQGYNEQFF
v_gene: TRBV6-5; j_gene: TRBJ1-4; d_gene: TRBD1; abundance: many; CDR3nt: TGTGCCAGCATGACAGGGTCTAATGAAAAACTGTTTTTT; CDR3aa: CASMTGSNEKLFF
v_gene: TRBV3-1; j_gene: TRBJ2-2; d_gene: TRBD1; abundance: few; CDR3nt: TGTGCCAGCAGATCCGACAGGGAGAACACCGGGGAGCTGTTTTTT; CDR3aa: CASRSDRENTGELFF
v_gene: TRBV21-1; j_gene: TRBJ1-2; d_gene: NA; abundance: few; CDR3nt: TGTGCCTGCAGAGACAGGGGGCTCGTCTACTATGGCTACACCTTC; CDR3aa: CACRDRGLVYYGYTF
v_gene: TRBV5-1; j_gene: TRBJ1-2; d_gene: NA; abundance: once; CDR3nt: TGCGCCAGCAGCTCGACAGGACCTGAGAAGGGCTACACCTTC; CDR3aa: CASSSTGPEKGYTF
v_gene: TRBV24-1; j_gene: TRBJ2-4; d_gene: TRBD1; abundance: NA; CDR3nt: TGTGCCACCAGACGGGACAGAGTCTACGGGCAGTACTTC; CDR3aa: CATRRDRVYGQYF
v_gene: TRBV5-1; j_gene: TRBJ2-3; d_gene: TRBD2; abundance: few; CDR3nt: TGCGCCAGCAGCGAAGCGGGAGGTTGGACAGATACGCAGTATTTT; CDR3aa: CASSEAGGWTDTQYF
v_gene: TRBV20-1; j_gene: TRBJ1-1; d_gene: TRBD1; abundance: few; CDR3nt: TGCAGTGCTAGTCAAGCGCGATCGACAGGGCGAGAAGCTTTCTTT; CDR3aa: CSASQARSTGREAFF
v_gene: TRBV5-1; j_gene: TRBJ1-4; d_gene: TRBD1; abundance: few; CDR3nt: TGCGCCAGCAGCCCCAGGGGGAGTTCTAATGAAAAACTGTTTTTT; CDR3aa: CASSPRGSSNEKLFF
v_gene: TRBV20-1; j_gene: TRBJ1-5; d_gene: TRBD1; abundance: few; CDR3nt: TGCAGTGCCCGAGGGACAGGGAGGGAGCCCCAGCATTTT; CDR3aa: CSARGTGREPQHF
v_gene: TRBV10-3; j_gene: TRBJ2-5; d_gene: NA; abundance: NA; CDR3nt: TGTGCCATCGGCCCTCAGGCGGGGGAGACCCAGTACTTC; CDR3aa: CAIGPQAGETQYF
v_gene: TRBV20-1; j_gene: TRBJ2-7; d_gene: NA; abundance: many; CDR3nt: TGCAGTGCTAGCCAAGGGGCGGACGAGCAGTACTTC; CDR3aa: CSASQGADEQYF
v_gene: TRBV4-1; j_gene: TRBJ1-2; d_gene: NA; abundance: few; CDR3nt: TGCGCCAGCAGCCAAGATCTCGCAGGGTGGGATGGCTACACCTTC; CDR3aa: CASSQDLAGWDGYTF
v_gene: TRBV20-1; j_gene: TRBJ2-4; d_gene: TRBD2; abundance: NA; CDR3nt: TGCAGTGCCAAACTTAGCGGGACCTACAATGAGCAGTACTTC; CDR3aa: CSAKLSGTYNEQYF
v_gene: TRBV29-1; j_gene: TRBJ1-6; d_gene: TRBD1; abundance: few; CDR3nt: TGCAGCGTTGATGGGACAGATGGGTCACCCCTCCACTTT; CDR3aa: CSVDGTDGSPLHF
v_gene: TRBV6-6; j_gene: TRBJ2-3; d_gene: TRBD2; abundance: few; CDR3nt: TGTGCCAGCACCCCCTCGGGCGGGAGGGGGACAGATACGCAGTATTTT; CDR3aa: CASTPSGGRGTDTQYF